This note documents a single T cell receptor beta chain sequence. Trimming removed 0 bases from V and 4 bases from J, with 8 bases in between. The CDR3 spans 13 residues. Germline-derived CDR1 and CDR2 are SGHDT and YYEEEE. The data stem from a study of chemoradiotherapy in HPV16-positive cancers. The assay was immunoSEQ multiplex PCR, and TCRdb's table has in-frame clones only and misses some. The sample contains about 20,000 clones, 85% to 90% of which appear only once. Sequenced here: blood, sampled from a patient who underwent chemoradiotherapy. This chain uses TRBV5-6 with TRBJ2-7, with a weak D call TRBD1 (6 bases). This TCR came from a human donor with HPV-associated anogenital cancer. The CDR3 loop is CASSLAGVYEQYF. As DNA, the CDR3 is TGTGCCAGCAGCTTGGCAGGGGTATACGAGCAGTACTTC.